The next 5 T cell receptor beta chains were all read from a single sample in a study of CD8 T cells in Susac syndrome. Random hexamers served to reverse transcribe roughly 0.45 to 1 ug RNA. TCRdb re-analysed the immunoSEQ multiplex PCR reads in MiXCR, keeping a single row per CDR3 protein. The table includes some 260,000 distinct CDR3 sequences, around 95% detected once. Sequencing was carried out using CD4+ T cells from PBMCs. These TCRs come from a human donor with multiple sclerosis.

The CDR3 sequence: CASSLDSGRTSYEQYF. CDR3 DNA: TGCGCCAGCAGCTTAGATAGCGGGCGAACCTCCTACGAGCAGTACTTC. The chain couples TRBV5-1 to TRBJ2-7; 7 positions match TRBD2. V was clipped by 2 bases and J by 0 bases; unmatched bases: 8. The CDR3 spans 16 residues. Germline CDR1 and CDR2: SGHRS and YFSETQ. Based on the CDR3 plus reference TRBV5-1 and TRBJ2-7, the full variable domain is KAGVTQTPRYLIKTRGQQVTLSCSPISGHRSVSWYQQTPGQGLQFLFEYFSETQRNKGNFPGRFSGRQFSNSRSEMNVSTLELGDSALYLCASSLDSGRTSYEQYFGPGTRLTVT.

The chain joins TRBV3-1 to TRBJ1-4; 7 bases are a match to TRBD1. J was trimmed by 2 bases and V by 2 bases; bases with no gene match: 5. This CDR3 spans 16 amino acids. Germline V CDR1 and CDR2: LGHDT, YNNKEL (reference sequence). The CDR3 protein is CASSQTGARTNEKLFF. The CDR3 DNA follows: TGTGCCAGCAGCCAAACAGGGGCTAGGACTAATGAAAAACTGTTTTTT.

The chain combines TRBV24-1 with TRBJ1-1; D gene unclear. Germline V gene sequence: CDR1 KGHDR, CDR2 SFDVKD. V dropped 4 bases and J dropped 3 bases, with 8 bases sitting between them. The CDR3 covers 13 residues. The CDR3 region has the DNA TGTGCCACCAGTGACACGGGGTACACTGAAGCTTTCTTT. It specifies CATSDTGYTEAFF.

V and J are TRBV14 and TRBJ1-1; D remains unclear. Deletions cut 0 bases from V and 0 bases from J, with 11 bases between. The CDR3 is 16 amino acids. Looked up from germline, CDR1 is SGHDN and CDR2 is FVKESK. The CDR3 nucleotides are TGTGCCAGCAGCCAAGAGTGGGGTACACTGAACACTGAAGCTTTCTTT. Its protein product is CASSQEWGTLNTEAFF.

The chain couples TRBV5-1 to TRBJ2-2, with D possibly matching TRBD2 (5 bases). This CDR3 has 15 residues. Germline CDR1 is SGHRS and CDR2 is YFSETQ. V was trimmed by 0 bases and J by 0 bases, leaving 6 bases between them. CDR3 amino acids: CASSLGSANTGELFF. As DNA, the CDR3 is TGCGCCAGCAGCTTGGGTAGCGCGAACACCGGGGAGCTGTTTTTT. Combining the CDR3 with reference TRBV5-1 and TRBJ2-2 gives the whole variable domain KAGVTQTPRYLIKTRGQQVTLSCSPISGHRSVSWYQQTPGQGLQFLFEYFSETQRNKGNFPGRFSGRQFSNSRSEMNVSTLELGDSALYLCASSLGSANTGELFFGEGSRLTVL.